The 17 T cell receptor beta chains listed next were all sequenced from one sample in a study of blood T cell repertoires in COVID-19. The protocol was immunoSEQ multiplex PCR, while the TCRdb copy is restricted to in-frame clones and leaves out a portion. This table holds 27,000 or so clones, around 83% found once. The sample taken for sequencing was peripheral blood. The receptors derive from an older man with acute or convalescent COVID-19.

The chain employs TRBV11-2 and TRBJ2-2; 8 bases map to TRBD2. CDR1 SGHAT and CDR2 FQNNGV come from the germline V gene. V lost 6 bases, J lost 3 bases, and 6 bases stayed unmatched. The CDR3 loop spans 15 amino acids. The CDR3 here is CASRSAGGYTGELFF. CDR3 DNA: TGTGCCAGCAGATCGGCGGGAGGATACACCGGGGAGCTGTTTTTT.

This clone is a singleton in its sample. V usage is TRBV28 and J usage is TRBJ1-5; D is ambiguous. With 6 bases removed from V and 6 bases from J, the gap between germline ends came to 9 bases. Germline V gene sequence: CDR1 MDHEN, CDR2 SYDVKM. The CDR3 extends over 12 amino acids. CDR3 in amino acids: CASRIGGQPQHF. CDR3 in DNA: TGTGCCAGCAGGATTGGCGGTCAGCCCCAGCATTTT. Supplemented by reference TRBV28 and TRBJ1-5, the full variable domain reads DVKVTQSSRYLVKRTGEKVFLECVQDMDHENMFWYRQDPGLGLRLIYFSYDVKMKEKGDIPEGYSVSREKKERFSLILESASTNQTSMYLCASRIGGQPQHFGDGTRLSIL.

This CDR3 is CASSWTGGTETQYF. The CDR3 DNA reads as TGTGCCAGCAGCTGGACAGGGGGGACTGAGACCCAGTACTTC. J is TRBJ2-5 and V is TRBV7-9, with TRBD1 matching over 10 bases. The germline V gene has CDR1 SEHNR and CDR2 FQNEAQ (reference sequence). The CDR3 spans 14 residues. With 4 bases clipped from V and 5 bases from J, the junction kept 4 bases outside the gene matches. The variable domain in full, completed from reference TRBV7-9 and TRBJ2-5, reads DTGVSQNPRHKITKRGQNVTFRCDPISEHNRLYWYRQTLGQGPEFLTYFQNEAQLEKSRLLSDRFSAERPKGSFSTLEIQRTEQGDSAMYLCASSWTGGTETQYFGPGTRLLVL.

Of note for this clone: One end of the junction is discordant with germline, which a read error may explain. The rearrangement uses TRBV6-1 and TRBJ1-4; D unresolved. The CDR3 runs 16 residues. CDR1 is MNHNS, CDR2 SASEGT, per germline. In nucleotides, the CDR3 is TGTGCCAGCAGTGAAAGGAAGCTAGCAACAAATGAAAAACTGTTTTTT. Its protein product is CASSERKLATNEKLFF.

V gene TRBV9 combines with J gene TRBJ2-1; D perhaps matches TRBD2 (6 bases). V was pared by 3 bases and J by 3 bases, with 19 bases between. Germline lookup yields CDR1 SGDLS and CDR2 YYNGEE. The CDR3 length is 17 residues. CDR3 nucleotide sequence: TGTGCCAGCAGCGCCCAATGGGGGGATAGCGGCTACAATGAGCAGTTCTTC. Translating gives CASSAQWGDSGYNEQFF.

This sequence joins TRBV24-1 and TRBJ2-3; D remains unclear. Germline V CDR1 and CDR2: KGHDR, SFDVKD. This CDR3 has 13 residues. The V gene lost 0 bases and the J gene lost 2 bases, with 2 bases spanning the gap. CDR3 bases: TGTGCCACCAGTGATTTGCACACAGATACGCAGTATTTT. Translating it yields CATSDLHTDTQYF.

The gene calls are TRBV11-2 and TRBJ2-1, with TRBD2 identical over 7 bases. Looked up from germline, CDR1 is SGHAT and CDR2 is FQNNGV. The CDR3 is made up of 13 amino acids. Trimming cost V 5 bases and J 13 bases; bases outside gene matches: 11. DNA for the CDR3: TGTGCCAGCAGCCCGGATCCCGGGACTACCCAGTTCTTC. Translation gives CASSPDPGTTQFF.

The chain links TRBV14 to TRBJ1-1; D is unclear. Germline V gene lookup returns CDR1 SGHDN and CDR2 FVKESK. V was shortened by 4 bases and J by 0 bases, with 6 bases between the two germline ends. The CDR3 spans 13 residues. The CDR3 bases are TGTGCCAGCAGCCTTAACATGAACACTGAAGCTTTCTTT. It specifies CASSLNMNTEAFF. Filled out from reference TRBV14 and TRBJ1-1, the complete variable domain reads EAGVTQFPSHSVIEKGQTVTLRCDPISGHDNLYWYRRVMGKEIKFLLHFVKESKQDESGMPNNRFLAERTGGTYSTLKVQPAELEDSGVYFCASSLNMNTEAFFGQGTRLTVV.

The gene calls are TRBV20-1 and TRBJ2-3, with 10 bases aligning to TRBD1. Unmatched junction bases numbered 6, after V lost 5 bases and J lost 13 bases. There are 11 residues in the CDR3. Germline CDR1 and CDR2: DFQATT and SNEGSKA (reference sequence). The CDR3 region is CSAPGQGKKYF. The CDR3 bases are TGCAGTGCTCCGGGACAGGGGAAGAAGTATTTT.

In this sample, this clone turned up a few times. In nucleotides, the CDR3 is TGTGCCAGCAGCCTACTAGCGGGAGGTGCAGATACGCAGTATTTT. Its protein product is CASSLLAGGADTQYF. The V call is TRBV7-2, the J call TRBJ2-3; TRBD2 matches 12 bases. This CDR3 is 15 amino acids long. Trimming removed 5 bases from V and 4 bases from J; junction bases left unmatched: 4. Germline V gives CDR1 SGHTA, CDR2 FQGNSA.

This clone was observed a single time. The gene calls are TRBV5-5 and TRBJ1-2; D perhaps matches TRBD1 (5 bases). CDR3 length: 15 amino acids. Germline V gene data show CDR1 as SGHKS and CDR2 as YYEKEE (reference sequence). V shed 0 bases and J shed 3 bases, with 12 bases lying between them. The CDR3 spells CASSLVGGSDYGYTF. The CDR3 DNA is TGTGCCAGCAGCTTGGTGGGGGGTTCGGACTATGGCTACACCTTC.

The rearrangement joins TRBV15 to TRBJ2-2; D remains unclear. Deletions cut 1 base from V and 6 bases from J, with 12 bases between. The germline V gene has CDR1 LNHNV and CDR2 YYDKDF (reference sequence). This CDR3 contains 15 residues. The DNA of the CDR3 is TGTGCCACCAGCAGAGCACAGAACATCGCCGGGGAGCTGTTTTTT. This gives the protein CATSRAQNIAGELFF.

The chain has TRBV30 and TRBJ1-5, with TRBD1 identical over 9 bases. J gave up 2 bases and V 5 bases, and 7 bases lay outside the gene matches. From germline, CDR1 is GTSNPN and CDR2 SVGIG (reference sequence). CDR3 length: 15 residues. This chain's CDR3 is CAWGPRDRGNQPQHF. The DNA of the CDR3 is TGTGCCTGGGGACCCCGGGACAGGGGCAATCAGCCCCAGCATTTT.

In this sample, this clone turned up a few times. This chain connects TRBV6-5 to TRBJ1-1; perhaps TRBD1 as D (5 bases). The CDR3 loop spans 15 amino acids. V lost 10 bases and J 2 bases, leaving 20 bases between the germline ends. CDR1 is MNHEY and CDR2 is SVGAGI in the germline V gene. The CDR3 spells CATTTRDSFNTEAFF. CDR3 DNA: TGTGCCACCACGACCCGAGACAGTTTTAACACTGAAGCTTTCTTT.

There are a few counts of this clone. The chain carries TRBV3-1 (or the pseudogene TRBV3-2) and TRBJ2-1, with a possible D match to TRBD2 (5 bases). Trimming cost V 7 bases and J 12 bases, with 13 bases left between them. Germline CDR1 and CDR2: LGHDT and YNNKEL (reference sequence). The length of the CDR3 is 11 residues. This CDR3 is CASTHGGMQFF. CDR3 nucleotides: TGTGCCAGCACCCACGGAGGAATGCAGTTCTTC.

V gene TRBV5-1 combines with J gene TRBJ2-5; 9 bases fit TRBD1. The CDR3 runs 15 residues. CDR1 is SGHRS, CDR2 YFSETQ, per germline. Unmatched junction bases numbered 8, after V lost 4 bases and J lost 4 bases. The CDR3 bases are TGCGCCAGCAGCGAATCCGGGACAGGGCTAGAGACCCAGTACTTC. The encoded protein is CASSESGTGLETQYF.

The chain joins TRBV19 to TRBJ1-5; D remains unclear. The V gene lost 9 bases and the J gene lost 0 bases, with 9 bases spanning the gap. Looked up from germline, CDR1 is LNHDA and CDR2 is SQIVND (reference sequence). The CDR3 totals 13 residues. The CDR3, as DNA: TGTGCCAGCTCCGGTAGTAGCAATCAGCCCCAGCATTTT. Translating gives CASSGSSNQPQHF.